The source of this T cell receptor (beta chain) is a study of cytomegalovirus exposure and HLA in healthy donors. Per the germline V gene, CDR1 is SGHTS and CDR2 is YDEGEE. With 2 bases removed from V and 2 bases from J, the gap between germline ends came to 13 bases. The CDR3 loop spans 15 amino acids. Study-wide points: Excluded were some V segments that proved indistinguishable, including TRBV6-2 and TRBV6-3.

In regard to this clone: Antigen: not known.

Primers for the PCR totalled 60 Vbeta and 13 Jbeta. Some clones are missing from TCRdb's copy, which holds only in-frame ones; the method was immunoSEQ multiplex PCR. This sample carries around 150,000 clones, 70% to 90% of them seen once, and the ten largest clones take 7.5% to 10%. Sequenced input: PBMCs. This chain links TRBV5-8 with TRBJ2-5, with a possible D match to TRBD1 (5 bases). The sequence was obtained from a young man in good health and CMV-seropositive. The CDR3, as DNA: TGTGCCAGCAGCTTTAGATCCCACAGGCAAGAGACCCAGTACTTC. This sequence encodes CASSFRSHRQETQYF.